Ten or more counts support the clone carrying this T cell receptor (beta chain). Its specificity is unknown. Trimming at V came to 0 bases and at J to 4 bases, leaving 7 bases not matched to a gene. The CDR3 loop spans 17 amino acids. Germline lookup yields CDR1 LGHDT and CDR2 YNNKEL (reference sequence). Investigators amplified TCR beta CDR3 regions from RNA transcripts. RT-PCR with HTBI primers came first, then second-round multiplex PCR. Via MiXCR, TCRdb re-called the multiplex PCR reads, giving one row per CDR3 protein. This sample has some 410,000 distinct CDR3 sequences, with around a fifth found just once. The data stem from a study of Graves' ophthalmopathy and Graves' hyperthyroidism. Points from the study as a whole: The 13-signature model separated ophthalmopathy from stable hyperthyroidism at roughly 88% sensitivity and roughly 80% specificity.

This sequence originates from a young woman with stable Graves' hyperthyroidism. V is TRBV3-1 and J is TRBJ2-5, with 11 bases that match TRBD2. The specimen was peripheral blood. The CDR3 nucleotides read TGTGCCAGCAGCCAAGAGAAGGGCCTAGCGGGAGGAGAGACCCAGTACTTC. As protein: CASSQEKGLAGGETQYF.